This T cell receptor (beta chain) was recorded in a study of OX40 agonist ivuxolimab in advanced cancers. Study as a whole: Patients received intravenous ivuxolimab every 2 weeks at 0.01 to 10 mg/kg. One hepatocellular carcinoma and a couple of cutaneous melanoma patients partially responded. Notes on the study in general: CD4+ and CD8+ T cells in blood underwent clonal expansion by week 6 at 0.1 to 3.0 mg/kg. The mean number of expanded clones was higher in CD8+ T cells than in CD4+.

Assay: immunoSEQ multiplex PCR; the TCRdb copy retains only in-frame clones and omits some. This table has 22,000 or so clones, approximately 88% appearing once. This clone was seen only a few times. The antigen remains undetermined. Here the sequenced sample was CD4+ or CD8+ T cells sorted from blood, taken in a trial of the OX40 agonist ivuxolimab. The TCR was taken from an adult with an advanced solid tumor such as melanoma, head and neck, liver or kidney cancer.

The CDR3 region is CASSWGSGTDTQYF. The CDR3 DNA sequence: TGTGCCAGCAGCTGGGGGTCTGGCACAGATACGCAGTATTTT. The chain links TRBV9 to TRBJ2-3; D may correspond to TRBD1 or TRBD2 (5 bases each). V was trimmed by 4 bases and J by 1 base, leaving 10 bases between them. Germline CDR1 reads SGDLS; CDR2 reads YYNGEE. The CDR3 consists of 14 residues.